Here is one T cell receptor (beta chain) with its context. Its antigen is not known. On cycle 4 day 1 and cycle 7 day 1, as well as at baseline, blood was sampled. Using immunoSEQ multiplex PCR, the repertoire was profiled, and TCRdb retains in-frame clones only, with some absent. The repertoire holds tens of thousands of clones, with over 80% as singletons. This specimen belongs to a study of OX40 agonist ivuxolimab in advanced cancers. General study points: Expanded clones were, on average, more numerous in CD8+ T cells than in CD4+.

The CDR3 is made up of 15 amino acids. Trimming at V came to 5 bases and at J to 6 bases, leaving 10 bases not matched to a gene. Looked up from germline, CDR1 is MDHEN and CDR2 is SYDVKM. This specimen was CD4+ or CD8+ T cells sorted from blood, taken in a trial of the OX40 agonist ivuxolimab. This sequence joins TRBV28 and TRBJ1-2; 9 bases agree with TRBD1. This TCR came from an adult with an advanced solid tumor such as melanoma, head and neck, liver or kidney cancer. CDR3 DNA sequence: TGTGCCAGCAGTAGGTACTTGGGGACAGGGAATGGCTACACCTTC. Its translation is CASSRYLGTGNGYTF.